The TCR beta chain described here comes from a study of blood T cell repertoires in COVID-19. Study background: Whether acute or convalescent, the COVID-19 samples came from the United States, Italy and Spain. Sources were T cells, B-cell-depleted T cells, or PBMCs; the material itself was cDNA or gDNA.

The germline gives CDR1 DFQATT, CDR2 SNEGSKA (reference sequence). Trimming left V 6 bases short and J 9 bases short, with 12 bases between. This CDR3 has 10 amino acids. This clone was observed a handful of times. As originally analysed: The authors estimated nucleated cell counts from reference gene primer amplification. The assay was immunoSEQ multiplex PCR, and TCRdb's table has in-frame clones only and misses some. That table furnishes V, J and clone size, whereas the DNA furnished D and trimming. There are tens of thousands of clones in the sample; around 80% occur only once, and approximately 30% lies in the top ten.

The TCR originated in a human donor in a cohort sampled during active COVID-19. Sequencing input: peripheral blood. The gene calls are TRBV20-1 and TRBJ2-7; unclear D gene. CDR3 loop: CSAIRLGQYF. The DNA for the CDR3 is TGCAGTGCCATTCGACTCGGGCAGTACTTC.